Shown below are 6 T cell receptor beta chains from a single sample sequenced in a study of T cell responses to AZD1222 COVID-19 vaccine. TCRdb's copy holds only in-frame clones and misses some; the assay was immunoSEQ multiplex PCR. The sample consists of about 120,000 clones, approximately 90% of them appearing once. Sequencing used peripheral blood, obtained on day 0 of AZD1222 vaccination. The receptors shown here come from an adult in good health.

The V gene is TRBV6-4, the J gene TRBJ1-6; possible D gene TRBD1, 5 bases. Germline V gene sequence: CDR1 MRHNA, CDR2 SNTAGT. The CDR3 runs to 14 residues. V was shortened by 3 bases and J by 7 bases, with 10 bases between the two germline ends. The CDR3 DNA reads TGTGCCAGCAGTGATGGGGCCATGAATTCACCCCTCCACTTT. Amino acid sequence: CASSDGAMNSPLHF.

The rearrangement links TRBV19 to TRBJ2-5; D is uncertain. The CDR3 is made up of 15 amino acids. V was clipped by 3 bases and J by 5 bases, with 16 bases between them. Germline V CDR1 and CDR2: LNHDA, SQIVND (reference sequence). This chain's CDR3 is CASSIFRGAGETQYF. The CDR3 DNA reads TGTGCCAGTAGTATTTTTAGAGGAGCCGGCGAGACCCAGTACTTC.

The V and J genes are TRBV2 and TRBJ2-2; 11 bases are a match to TRBD1. Germline V gene data show CDR1 as SNHLY and CDR2 as FYNNEI. The CDR3 is 16 residues long. V shed 6 bases, J shed 4 bases, and the junction held 7 bases outside the gene matches. The CDR3 DNA is TGTGCCAGCAGAAGGACAGGGGGCGTCGTCACCGGGGAGCTGTTTTTT. Residues: CASRRTGGVVTGELFF.

The rearrangement uses TRBV28 and TRBJ2-3, with a possible D match to TRBD1 (6 bases). The V and J ends lost 2 bases and 3 bases respectively, with 15 bases between them. Germline V gene lookup returns CDR1 MDHEN and CDR2 SYDVKM. This CDR3 is built from 16 residues. Written as DNA, the CDR3 is TGTGCCAGCAGTTTACATATGGACAGAGCAACAGATACGCAGTATTTT. It specifies CASSLHMDRATDTQYF.

This sequence joins TRBV2 and TRBJ1-5; no clear D. The V and J ends lost 7 bases and 4 bases respectively, with 11 bases between them. The CDR3 extends over 13 amino acids. Germline V CDR1 and CDR2: SNHLY, FYNNEI. The CDR3 DNA is TGTGCCAGCATGGACTTTTTAAATCAGCCCCAGCATTTT. This codes for CASMDFLNQPQHF.

This chain uses TRBV12-5 with TRBJ2-2; D may be TRBD1 (6 bases). The V and J ends lost 0 bases and 6 bases respectively, with 14 bases between them. This CDR3 comprises 16 residues. Germline values: CDR1 LGHNT, CDR2 FRNRAP. The DNA of the CDR3 is TGTGCTAGTGGTTTGGTAGGGACACTTATTCCCGGGGAGCTGTTTTTT. The encoded protein is CASGLVGTLIPGELFF.